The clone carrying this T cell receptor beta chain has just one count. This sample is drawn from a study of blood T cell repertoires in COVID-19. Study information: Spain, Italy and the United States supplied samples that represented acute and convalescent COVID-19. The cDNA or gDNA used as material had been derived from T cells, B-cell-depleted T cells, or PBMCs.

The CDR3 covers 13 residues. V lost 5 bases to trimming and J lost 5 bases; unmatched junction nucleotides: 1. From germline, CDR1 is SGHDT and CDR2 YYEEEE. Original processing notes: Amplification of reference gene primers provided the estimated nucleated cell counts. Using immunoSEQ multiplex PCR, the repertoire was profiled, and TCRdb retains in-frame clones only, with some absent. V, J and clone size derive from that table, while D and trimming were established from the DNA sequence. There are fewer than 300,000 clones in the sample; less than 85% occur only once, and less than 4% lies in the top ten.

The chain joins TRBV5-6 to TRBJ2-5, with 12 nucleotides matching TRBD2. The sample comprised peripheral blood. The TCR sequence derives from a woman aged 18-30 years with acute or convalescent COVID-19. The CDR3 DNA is TGTGCCAGCAGGCTAGCGGGAGGGGAGACCCAGTACTTC. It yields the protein CASRLAGGETQYF.